This passage covers 28 T cell receptor beta chains from one sample sequenced in a study of beta chain features in type 1 diabetes. The isolated RNA, all of it, was reverse transcribed, so expressed TCRB transcripts were what got sequenced. TCRdb's copy holds only in-frame clones and misses some; the assay was immunoSEQ multiplex PCR. The sample lists roughly 610,000 clones, about 16% occurring once. The sequenced material came from naive CD4+ T cells from blood. The receptors were sampled from a man between 18 and 29 years old in good health.

On this clone itself: The CDR3 end shows no conserved phenylalanine or tryptophan, and so a read error is likely. The chain joins TRBV15 to TRBJ2-7, with D maybe TRBD1 (5 bases). There are 14 residues in the CDR3. Germline V CDR1 and CDR2: LNHNV, YYDKDF (reference sequence). V dropped 0 bases and J dropped 7 bases, with 13 bases sitting between them. This chain's CDR3 is CATSRDQQGLEQYL. The CDR3 region has the DNA TGTGCCACCAGCAGAGATCAGCAGGGCCTAGAGCAGTACCTC.

This chain links TRBV27 with TRBJ1-1; the D is unclear. Trimming took 4 bases from V and 0 from J, leaving 12 bases between them. The length of the CDR3 is 15 residues. The germline CDR1 and CDR2 sequences are MNHEY and SMNVEV (reference sequence). The CDR3 bases are TGTGCCAGCAGTTACGGGGAAAGGATGAACACTGAAGCTTTCTTT. Residues: CASSYGERMNTEAFF.

This clone was detected only a few times. V gene TRBV4-3 combines with J gene TRBJ1-2; no definite D call. This CDR3 comprises 14 residues. V lost 0 bases and J lost 4, with 9 bases in between. CDR1 and CDR2 from the germline V gene are LGHNA and YSLEER. The CDR3 loop is CASSQDLPAYGYTF. In nucleotides, the CDR3 is TGCGCCAGCAGCCAAGATTTGCCAGCCTATGGCTACACCTTC.

The V and J genes are TRBV18 and TRBJ1-1; no firm D call. The V and J ends lost 4 bases and 5 bases respectively, with 8 bases between them. The V gene's germline CDR1 is KGHSH and CDR2 LQKENI. This CDR3 has 12 amino acids. The CDR3 bases are TGTGCCAGCTCACTTAGCGAGACTGAAGCTTTCTTT. Amino acid sequence: CASSLSETEAFF. Full variable domain (outside the CDR3, taken from reference TRBV18 and TRBJ1-1): NAGVMQNPRHLVRRRGQEARLRCSPMKGHSHVYWYRQLPEEGLKFMVYLQKENIIDESGMPKERFSAEFPKEGPSILRIQQVVRGDSAAYFCASSLSETEAFFGQGTRLTVV.

This clone was detected a few times. The chain recombines TRBV7-2 with TRBJ1-2, with no clear D. CDR3 length equals 12 residues. V shed 0 bases and J shed 8 bases, with 7 bases lying between them. Germline V gives CDR1 SGHTA, CDR2 FQGNSA. The CDR3 sequence: CASSLAEWGYTF. The CDR3 nucleotides are TGTGCCAGCAGCTTAGCGGAATGGGGCTACACCTTC.

V usage is TRBV10-3 and J usage is TRBJ1-4; 8 nucleotides line up with TRBD1. The length of the CDR3 is 14 residues. V was pared by 6 bases and J by 7 bases, with 7 bases of the junction left unmatched. Germline-derived CDR1 and CDR2 are ENHRY and SYGVKD. CDR3 DNA sequence: TGTGCCATCAGGTCGACAGGGGCTAGTGAAAAACTGTTTTTT. Its protein product is CAIRSTGASEKLFF.

J is TRBJ2-7 and V is TRBV7-2; a weak D match, TRBD2 (5 bases). The CDR3 has 16 amino acids. Trimming stripped 0 bases from V and 2 bases from J, with 14 bases between. Germline assignment: CDR1 SGHTA and CDR2 FQGNSA. As DNA, the CDR3 is TGTGCCAGCAGCTTAGCGAGCGGAAGTAAGACCTACGAGCAGTACTTC. Its protein is CASSLASGSKTYEQYF. The whole variable domain, filled in from reference TRBV7-2 and TRBJ2-7, reads GAGVSQSPSNKVTEKGKDVELRCDPISGHTALYWYRQSLGQGLEFLIYFQGNSAPDKSGLPSDRFSAERTGGSVSTLTIQRTQQEDSAVYLCASSLASGSKTYEQYFGPGTRLTVT.

CDR3 coding DNA: TGTGCCAGCAGCCGTCCGGGAGGGAGCGGCTATGGCTACACCTTC. Amino acids: CASSRPGGSGYGYTF. The genes are TRBV2 and TRBJ1-2, with D uncertain. Trimming left V 6 bases short and J 4 bases short, with 18 bases between. Germline V gene sequence: CDR1 SNHLY, CDR2 FYNNEI. This CDR3 comprises 15 residues.

This clone was detected only a few times. The V call is TRBV7-2, the J call TRBJ1-2; D not resolved. Trimming shortened V by 3 bases and J by 2 bases, and 10 bases separated the two germline ends. Germline assignment: CDR1 SGHTA and CDR2 FQGNSA. The CDR3 has 14 amino acids. This CDR3 reads CASSFGRVNYGYTF. The CDR3 DNA sequence: TGTGCCAGCAGCTTTGGGAGGGTAAACTATGGCTACACCTTC.

This chain connects TRBV4-3 to TRBJ1-6, with D uncertain. Germline CDR1 is LGHNA and CDR2 is YSLEER. Trimming cost V 0 bases and J 7 bases, with 13 bases left between them. The CDR3 is 16 amino acids. DNA for the CDR3: TGCGCCAGCAGCCAAGACGCGGGAAAGCGGAATTCACCCCTCCACTTT. This codes for CASSQDAGKRNSPLHF.

The genes are TRBV2 and TRBJ2-6; D perhaps matches TRBD1 (6 bases). The V gene lost 6 bases and the J gene lost 4 bases, with 13 bases spanning the gap. The CDR3 loop spans 15 amino acids. From germline, CDR1 is SNHLY and CDR2 FYNNEI. CDR3 nucleotides: TGTGCCAGCAGGTCACAGGGCTCGGGGGCCAACGTCCTGACTTTC. It yields the protein CASRSQGSGANVLTF.

V and J are TRBV9 and TRBJ1-1, with D unresolved. This CDR3 is 15 amino acids long. V lost 0 bases and J 4 bases, leaving 13 bases between the germline ends. The germline CDR1 and CDR2 sequences are SGDLS and YYNGEE. CDR3: CASSVGEAWSTEAFF. DNA for the CDR3: TGTGCCAGCAGCGTAGGGGAGGCGTGGAGCACTGAAGCTTTCTTT. The whole variable domain, remainder taken from reference TRBV9 and TRBJ1-1, is DSGVTQTPKHLITATGQRVTLRCSPRSGDLSVYWYQQSLDQGLQFLIQYYNGEERAKGNILERFSAQQFPDLHSELNLSSLELGDSALYFCASSVGEAWSTEAFFGQGTRLTVV.

V gene TRBV4-2 combines with J gene TRBJ1-5; 8 bases match TRBD1. This CDR3 spans 16 amino acids. Trimming at V came to 3 bases and at J to 6 bases, leaving 10 bases not matched to a gene. Germline V CDR1 and CDR2: LGHNA, YNFKEQ. The CDR3 loop reads CASSHFKTGVSQPQHF. CDR3 in DNA: TGTGCCAGCAGCCATTTCAAGACAGGGGTGAGTCAGCCCCAGCATTTT.

This clone has a handful of counts. This chain connects TRBV28 to TRBJ1-5, with 8 bases fitting TRBD1. V gave up 8 bases and J gave up 1 base; unmatched junction bases: 7. The germline V gene has CDR1 MDHEN and CDR2 SYDVKM. There are 15 residues in the CDR3. CDR3 amino acids: CASDDRGWSNQPQHF. The CDR3 DNA sequence: TGTGCCAGCGACGACAGGGGATGGAGCAATCAGCCCCAGCATTTT.

J is TRBJ1-2 and V is TRBV28, with 8 nucleotides matching TRBD1. Germline loops: CDR1 MDHEN, CDR2 SYDVKM. Trimming removed 2 bases from V and 7 bases from J; junction bases left unmatched: 9. CDR3 length equals 15 residues. The CDR3 region is CASSLLVRQGSGYTF. CDR3 coding DNA: TGTGCCAGCAGTTTACTCGTGAGACAGGGGAGTGGCTACACCTTC.

A single count supports this clone. The chain employs TRBV27 and TRBJ2-5; TRBD2 matches 16 bases. The CDR3 has 15 residues. The ends lost 10 bases at V and 6 bases at J; junction bases unmatched: 8. The V gene's germline CDR1 is MNHEY and CDR2 SMNVEV (reference sequence). CDR3 amino acids: CATGGLAGGPKTQYF. CDR3 in DNA: TGTGCCACCGGGGGACTAGCGGGAGGGCCGAAGACCCAGTACTTC.

V is TRBV6-5 and J is TRBJ2-2; D is perhaps TRBD1 (5 bases). The CDR3 length is 16 residues. The germline V gene encodes CDR1 MNHEY and CDR2 SVGAGI. With 2 bases removed from V and 4 bases from J, the gap between germline ends came to 14 bases. CDR3: CASSYGQFPVTGELFF. CDR3 in DNA: TGTGCCAGCAGTTACGGACAATTCCCCGTCACCGGGGAGCTGTTTTTT.

The chain combines TRBV10-3 with TRBJ1-5; weak D call: TRBD1 (5 bases). Germline loops: CDR1 ENHRY, CDR2 SYGVKD. Trimming pared 3 bases from V and 5 bases from J, leaving 14 bases between. The CDR3 is 15 residues long. The DNA of the CDR3 is TGTGCCATCAGTGATTCAGGGCACGGCGATCAGCCCCAGCATTTT. This codes for CAISDSGHGDQPQHF.

This clone was detected only once. The chain combines TRBV4-3 with TRBJ2-1; D is perhaps TRBD1 or TRBD2 (7 bases each). V was trimmed by 6 bases and J by 4 bases, leaving 13 bases between them. Germline V gives CDR1 LGHNA, CDR2 YSLEER. The CDR3 is 14 amino acids. CDR3 amino acids: CASSRQGGYNEQFF. In DNA, the CDR3 is TGCGCCAGCAGTCGACAGGGAGGGTACAATGAGCAGTTCTTC.

The V call is TRBV4-2, the J call TRBJ2-3; 7 bases fit TRBD2. The CDR3 extends over 15 amino acids. The trim removed 1 base at V and 3 bases at J, leaving 4 bases unmatched. Germline CDR1 and CDR2: LGHNA and YNFKEQ. This CDR3 is CASSQGASGTDTQYF. In nucleotides, the CDR3 is TGTGCCAGCAGCCAAGGGGCTAGCGGAACAGATACGCAGTATTTT.

The J gene is TRBJ2-7, the V gene TRBV11-2; D may be TRBD2 (5 bases). V lost 1 base and J lost 2, with 15 bases in between. CDR1 is SGHAT and CDR2 is FQNNGV in the germline V gene. CDR3 length: 16 amino acids. The CDR3 loop is CASSLVSGIRAYEQYF. CDR3 DNA: TGTGCCAGCAGCTTAGTCTCCGGGATTAGGGCCTACGAGCAGTACTTC. The full variable domain, its missing parts supplied by reference TRBV11-2 and TRBJ2-7, is EAGVAQSPRYKIIEKRQSVAFWCNPISGHATLYWYQQILGQGPKLLIQFQNNGVVDDSQLPKDRFSAERLKGVDSTLKIQPAKLEDSAVYLCASSLVSGIRAYEQYFGPGTRLTVT.

J is TRBJ1-1 and V is TRBV5-1; TRBD1 is a possible D gene (6 bases). CDR1 and CDR2 (germline): SGHRS, YFSETQ. Deletions cut 4 bases from V and 4 bases from J, with 11 bases between. The CDR3 spans 13 residues. The CDR3 protein is CASSRQEATEAFF. In DNA form, the CDR3 reads TGCGCCAGCAGCCGACAGGAGGCCACTGAAGCTTTCTTT.

This clone was observed a handful of times. The gene calls are TRBV14 and TRBJ2-1; tentatively, D is TRBD1 (8 bases). The length of the CDR3 is 19 residues. Trimming took off 4 bases at V and 7 bases at J, with 29 bases between the two ends. Germline lookup yields CDR1 SGHDN and CDR2 FVKESK. As DNA, the CDR3 is TGTGCCAGCAGCCGCGCGACAGGGGTGGCAACGGGGGGCAAGAATGAGCAGTTCTTC. As protein: CASSRATGVATGGKNEQFF. The whole variable domain, filled in from reference TRBV14 and TRBJ2-1, reads EAGVTQFPSHSVIEKGQTVTLRCDPISGHDNLYWYRRVMGKEIKFLLHFVKESKQDESGMPNNRFLAERTGGTYSTLKVQPAELEDSGVYFCASSRATGVATGGKNEQFFGPGTRLTVL.

This chain connects TRBV7-2 to TRBJ2-4; D is uncertain. The V gene lost 2 bases and the J gene lost 6 bases, with 8 bases spanning the gap. CDR1 and CDR2 (germline): SGHTA, FQGNSA. The CDR3 is made up of 13 amino acids. CDR3 bases: TGTGCCAGCAGCTTAAGGCCGAGAAACATTCAGTACTTC. Protein product: CASSLRPRNIQYF.

This clone was picked up a small number of times. The genes are TRBV6-1 and TRBJ2-7; D is possibly TRBD1 (6 bases). The CDR3 is made up of 12 amino acids. From germline, CDR1 is MNHNS and CDR2 SASEGT. The ends were cut back, 8 bases at V and 3 bases at J, with 11 bases in the middle. The CDR3: CASERGNYEQYF. Written as DNA, the CDR3 is TGTGCCAGCGAAAGGGGGAACTACGAGCAGTACTTC.

The sample holds a few counts of this clone. The J gene is TRBJ2-5, the V gene TRBV7-2; D remains ambiguous. V was cut by 5 bases and J by 5 bases, with 12 bases left in between. Germline V CDR1 and CDR2: SGHTA, FQGNSA. The CDR3 runs to 13 residues. CDR3 amino acids: CASSPRVVETQYF. In nucleotides, the CDR3 is TGTGCCAGCAGCCCAAGGGTAGTCGAGACCCAGTACTTC.

The chain has TRBV25-1 and TRBJ2-3; 8 bases line up with TRBD2. Germline-derived CDR1 and CDR2 are MGHDK and SYGVNS. Trimming at V came to 8 bases and at J to 6 bases, leaving 10 bases not matched to a gene. This CDR3 region has 14 residues. The CDR3 nucleotides are TGTGCCAGCGAGCGGGGGACTCATTGGGATACGCAGTATTTT. It translates to CASERGTHWDTQYF.

This clone has more than one count but fewer than ten. The sample has other DNA sequences that encode this CDR3 too. This chain uses TRBV7-2 with TRBJ2-7; possibly TRBD2 for D (6 bases). Germline V gene sequence: CDR1 SGHTA, CDR2 FQGNSA. The length of the CDR3 is 13 residues. The V and J ends lost 4 bases and 1 base respectively, with 8 bases between them. The CDR3 DNA follows: TGTGCCAGCAGCTCCCGGGGGTCCTACGAGCAGTACTTC. It is translated as CASSSRGSYEQYF.